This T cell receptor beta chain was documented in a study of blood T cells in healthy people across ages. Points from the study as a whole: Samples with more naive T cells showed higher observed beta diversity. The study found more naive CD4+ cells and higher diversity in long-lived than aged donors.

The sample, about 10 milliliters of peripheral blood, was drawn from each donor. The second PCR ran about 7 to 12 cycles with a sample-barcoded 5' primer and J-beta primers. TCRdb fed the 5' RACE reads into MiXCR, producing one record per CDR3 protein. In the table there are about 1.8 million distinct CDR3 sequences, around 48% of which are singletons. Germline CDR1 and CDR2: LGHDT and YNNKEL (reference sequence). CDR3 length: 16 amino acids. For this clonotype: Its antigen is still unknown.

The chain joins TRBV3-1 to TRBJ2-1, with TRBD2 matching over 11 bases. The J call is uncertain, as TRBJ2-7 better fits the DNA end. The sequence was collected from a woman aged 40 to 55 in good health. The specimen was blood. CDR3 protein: CASSQETSGSYNEQYF. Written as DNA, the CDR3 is TGTGCCAGCAGCCAAGAAACTAGCGGGAGCTACAATGAGCAGTACTTC.